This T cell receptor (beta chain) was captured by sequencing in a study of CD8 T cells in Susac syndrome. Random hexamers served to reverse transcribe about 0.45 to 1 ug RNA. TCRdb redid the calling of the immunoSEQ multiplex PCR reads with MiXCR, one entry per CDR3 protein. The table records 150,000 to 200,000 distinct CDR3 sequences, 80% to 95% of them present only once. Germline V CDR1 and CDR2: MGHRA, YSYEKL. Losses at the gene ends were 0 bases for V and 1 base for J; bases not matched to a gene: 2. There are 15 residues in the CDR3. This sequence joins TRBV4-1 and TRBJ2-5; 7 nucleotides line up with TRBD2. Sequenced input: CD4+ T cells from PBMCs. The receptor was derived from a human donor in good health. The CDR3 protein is CASSQERTSQETQYF. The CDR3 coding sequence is TGCGCCAGCAGCCAAGAACGGACTAGCCAAGAGACCCAGTACTTC.